The T cell receptor beta chain under discussion was sequenced for a study of blood T cell repertoires in COVID-19. Assay used: immunoSEQ multiplex PCR; TCRdb lists only in-frame clones, some missing. This table has under 300,000 clones, just under 85% appearing once. Germline CDR1 is SGHTA and CDR2 is FQGNSA. V was cut by 6 bases and J by 10 bases, with 33 bases left in between. CDR3 length: 18 amino acids. This TCR was sampled from a man between 35 and 55 years old who had recovered from COVID-19. The V call is TRBV7-2, the J call TRBJ2-5, with a possible D match to TRBD2 (6 bases). Material for sequencing was PBMCs or T cells enriched from blood (not recorded which). As DNA, the CDR3 is TGTGCCAGCAGACGAAAAAGGGGCGAGGGGACTGACGTAGGGGACCAGTACTTC. Translating it yields CASRRKRGEGTDVGDQYF. Supplemented by reference TRBV7-2 and TRBJ2-5, the full variable domain reads GAGVSQSPSNKVTEKGKDVELRCDPISGHTALYWYRQSLGQGLEFLIYFQGNSAPDKSGLPSDRFSAERTGGSVSTLTIQRTQQEDSAVYLCASRRKRGEGTDVGDQYFGPGTRLLVL.